This T cell receptor (beta chain) was sequenced during a study of OX40 agonist ivuxolimab in advanced cancers. Study results and limitations: On average, a greater number of expanded clones characterised CD8+ T cells relative to CD4+. Circulating CD4+ and CD8+ T cells showed clonal expansion by week 6 at 0.1 to 3.0 mg/kg.

Autoimmune disease history or systemic immunosuppression meant exclusion. Sampling of blood occurred at baseline, cycle 4 day 1, and cycle 7 day 1. Sequencing used immunoSEQ multiplex PCR; TCRdb keeps in-frame clones, though not all of them. The table has around 80,000 clones, 70% to 90% seen once. The V and J ends lost 0 bases and 1 base respectively, with 20 bases between them. CDR1 SGHKS and CDR2 YYEKEE come from the germline V gene (reference sequence). CDR3 length: 18 residues. A note on this clone: Its antigen remains unidentified.

Sequenced here: CD4+ or CD8+ T cells sorted from blood, sampled in a trial of the OX40 agonist ivuxolimab. This receptor was taken from an adult with an advanced solid tumor such as melanoma, head and neck, liver or kidney cancer. This rearrangement joins TRBV5-5 to TRBJ2-7; weak D call: TRBD1 (6 bases). The CDR3 loop is CASSLALDRPVPSYEQYF. CDR3 nucleotides: TGTGCCAGCAGCTTGGCCCTAGACAGGCCCGTGCCATCCTACGAGCAGTACTTC.